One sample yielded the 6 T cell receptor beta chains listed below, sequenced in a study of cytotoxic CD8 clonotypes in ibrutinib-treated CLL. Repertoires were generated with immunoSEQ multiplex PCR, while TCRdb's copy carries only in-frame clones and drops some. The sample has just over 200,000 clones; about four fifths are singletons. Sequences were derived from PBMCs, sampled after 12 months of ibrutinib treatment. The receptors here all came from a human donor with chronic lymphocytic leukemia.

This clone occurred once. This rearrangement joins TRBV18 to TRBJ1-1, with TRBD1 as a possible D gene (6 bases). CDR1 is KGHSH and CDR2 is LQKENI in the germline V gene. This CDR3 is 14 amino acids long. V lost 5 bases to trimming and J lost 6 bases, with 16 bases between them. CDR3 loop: CASSWGSGQSEAFF. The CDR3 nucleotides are TGTGCCAGCTCATGGGGATCAGGACAGTCTGAAGCTTTCTTT.

The CDR3 coding sequence is TGTGCCGCGGATTGGGACGGGGGGGAGCAGTACTTC. This sequence encodes CAADWDGGEQYF. The rearrangement joins TRBV7-9 to TRBJ2-7; the match to TRBD2 covers 7 bases. The CDR3 loop spans 12 amino acids. The V segment lost 11 bases and the J segment 7 bases; nucleotides outside the gene matches: 11. CDR1 is SEHNR and CDR2 is FQNEAQ in the germline V gene (reference sequence).

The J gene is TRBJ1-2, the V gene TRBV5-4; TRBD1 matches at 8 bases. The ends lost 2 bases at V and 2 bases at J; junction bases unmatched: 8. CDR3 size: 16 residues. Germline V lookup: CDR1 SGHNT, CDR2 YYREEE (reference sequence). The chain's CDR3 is CASSLMAGGPNYGYTF. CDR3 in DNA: TGTGCCAGCAGCTTAATGGCAGGGGGCCCAAACTATGGCTACACCTTC.

The CDR3 DNA sequence: TGTGCCAGCTCACATGATGAGGGCCTACTTAGCAATCAGCCCCAGCATTTT. As protein: CASSHDEGLLSNQPQHF. V and J are TRBV18 and TRBJ1-5; no clear D gene. The V and J ends lost 4 bases and 0 bases respectively, with 16 bases between them. CDR1 is KGHSH, CDR2 LQKENI, per germline. The CDR3 has 17 amino acids.

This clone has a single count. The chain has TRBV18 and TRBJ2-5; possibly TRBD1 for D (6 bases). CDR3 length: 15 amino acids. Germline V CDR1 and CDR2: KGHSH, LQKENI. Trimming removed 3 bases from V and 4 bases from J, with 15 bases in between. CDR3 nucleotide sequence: TGTGCCAGCTCACCTCATTCAGGGGCGGGAGAGACCCAGTACTTC. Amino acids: CASSPHSGAGETQYF.

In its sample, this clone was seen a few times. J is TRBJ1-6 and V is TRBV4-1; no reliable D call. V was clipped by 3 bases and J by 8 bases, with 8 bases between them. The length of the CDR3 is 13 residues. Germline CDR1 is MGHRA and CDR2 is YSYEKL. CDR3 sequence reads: CASSQGLYSPLHF. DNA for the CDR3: TGCGCCAGCAGCCAGGGTCTCTATTCACCCCTCCACTTT.